A single sample is the source of the 16 T cell receptor beta chains below, sequenced in a study of response to subunit inactivated influenza vaccine. One entry per CDR3 protein, called by TCRdb with MiXCR from the RT-PCR reads. The sample lists more than 200,000 distinct CDR3 sequences; 12% were seen once. Sequences were derived from non-naive T cells sorted from PBMCs, sampled 14 to 15 days before vaccination. These receptors came from a man aged 50-59 years who received an inactivated influenza vaccine.

In DNA, the CDR3 is TGTGCCAGCAGGACGGATGGGGGCTCCTACGAGCAGTACTTC. This translates into CASRTDGGSYEQYF. The gene calls are TRBV2 and TRBJ2-7; D may correspond to TRBD1 or TRBD2 (5 bases each). Trimming cost V 6 bases and J 0 bases, with 12 bases left between them. The germline V gene has CDR1 SNHLY and CDR2 FYNNEI. The CDR3 sequence is 14 residues long.

This clonotype has just a few counts. The J gene is TRBJ1-1, the V gene TRBV7-9, with 7 bases matching TRBD1. The germline V gene has CDR1 SEHNR and CDR2 FQNEAQ (reference sequence). With V trimmed by 5 bases and J by 5 bases, 11 bases remained unmatched. The CDR3 totals 15 residues. CDR3 bases: TGTGCCAGCAGCGCGAGACAGGGAGGGGGAACTGAAGCTTTCTTT. Protein product: CASSARQGGGTEAFF. The variable domain in full, completed from reference TRBV7-9 and TRBJ1-1, reads DTGVSQNPRHKITKRGQNVTFRCDPISEHNRLYWYRQTLGQGPEFLTYFQNEAQLEKSRLLSDRFSAERPKGSFSTLEIQRTEQGDSAMYLCASSARQGGGTEAFFGQGTRLTVV.

CDR3 in amino acids: CSANEDTAYSPLHF. The CDR3, as DNA: TGCAGTGCTAACGAGGACACGGCCTATTCACCCCTCCACTTT. The J gene is TRBJ1-6, the V gene TRBV20-1; possibly TRBD1 for D (5 bases). Germline CDR1 reads DFQATT; CDR2 reads SNEGSKA (reference sequence). V was clipped by 4 bases and J by 8 bases, with 15 bases between them. The CDR3 is 14 residues long.

In this sample, this clonotype turned up a few times. An end of the junction does not agree with germline; a read error may underlie this. The J gene is TRBJ2-2, the V gene TRBV7-7, with 9 bases that match TRBD1. Germline CDR1 and CDR2: SSHAT and FNYEAQ (reference sequence). The CDR3 loop spans 15 amino acids. This CDR3 reads CASRAGQGNTGELFF. In DNA form, the CDR3 reads TGTGCTAGCAGAGCGGGACAGGGGAACACCGGGGAGCTGTTTTTT.

This clonotype was detected many times. The chain carries TRBV4-2 and TRBJ2-2, with D uncertain. Germline V lookup: CDR1 LGHNA, CDR2 YNFKEQ. Trimming removed 8 bases from V and 1 base from J, with 11 bases in between. The CDR3 sequence is 14 residues long. The CDR3 here is CASAPGRNTGELFF. The CDR3 region has the DNA TGTGCCAGCGCCCCGGGCAGGAACACCGGGGAGCTGTTTTTT.

Ten or more counts support this clonotype. The chain couples TRBV12-3 or TRBV12-4 to TRBJ2-1; possibly TRBD1 or TRBD2 for D (5 bases each). Trimming shortened V by 6 bases and J by 8 bases, and 14 bases separated the two germline ends. The CDR3 extends over 13 amino acids. The CDR3 coding sequence is TGTGCCAGCAGGGGACCAGGGTCCCATGAGCAGTTCTTC. Its protein product is CASRGPGSHEQFF.

The sample holds a few counts of this clonotype. The chain joins TRBV15 to TRBJ2-5, with D possibly being TRBD2 (5 bases). V was cut by 3 bases and J by 0 bases, with 11 bases left in between. The CDR3 totals 15 residues. In germline, CDR1 is LNHNV, CDR2 YYDKDF (reference sequence). The CDR3 bases are TGTGCCACCAGCAGCTCTATAGCGTACCAAGAGACCCAGTACTTC. Encoded protein: CATSSSIAYQETQYF.

The CDR3: CSAEWGSGSDEQFF. The CDR3, as DNA: TGCAGTGCCGAGTGGGGTAGCGGGAGTGATGAGCAGTTCTTC. The V call is TRBV20-1, the J call TRBJ2-1; TRBD2 matches 9 bases. V lost 6 bases, J lost 8 bases, and 11 bases stayed unmatched. The CDR3 loop spans 14 amino acids. Germline CDR1 reads DFQATT; CDR2 reads SNEGSKA (reference sequence).

Worth noting for this clonotype: A read error may account for a junction end that differs from germline. This chain links TRBV3-1 with TRBJ1-5; the match to TRBD1 covers 9 bases. The CDR3 contains 18 residues. CDR1 and CDR2 from the germline V gene are LGHDT and YNNKEL (reference sequence). DNA for the CDR3: TGTGCCAGCAGCCATTCACCGGGACAGGGTTTCGGCAATCAGCCCCAGAATTTT. Translated, it gives CASSHSPGQGFGNQPQNF.

In its sample, this clonotype was seen a few times. V gene TRBV6-2 or TRBV6-3 combines with J gene TRBJ1-5; D gene unclear. Trimming took off 4 bases at V and 0 bases at J, with 7 bases between the two ends. The CDR3 has 14 residues. The V gene's germline CDR1 is MNHEY and CDR2 SVGEGT. The CDR3 nucleotides read TGTGCCAGCAGTTGGCAGCATAGCAATCAGCCCCAGCATTTT. Amino acid sequence: CASSWQHSNQPQHF.

In its sample, this clonotype was seen many times. The chain couples TRBV6-1 to TRBJ1-1; D ambiguous. The V end was cut by 2 bases, the J end by 1 base, with 8 bases between. The CDR3 spans 14 residues. Germline V CDR1 and CDR2: MNHNS, SASEGT. CDR3 nucleotide sequence: TGTGCCAGCAGTGAACTTCGGCAGAACACTGAAGCTTTCTTT. This codes for CASSELRQNTEAFF.

This clonotype was counted a few times. CDR3 nucleotide sequence: TGTGCCAGCAGTTTAGCGCTAACAGGGGGCGGTCAGCCCCAGCATTTT. Amino acids: CASSLALTGGGQPQHF. V gene TRBV12-3 or TRBV12-4 combines with J gene TRBJ1-5; 9 bases are shared with TRBD1. Trimming cost V 0 bases and J 6 bases; bases outside gene matches: 6. The CDR3 runs 16 residues.

V gene TRBV6-5 combines with J gene TRBJ2-5; 12 nucleotides align to TRBD2. The ends lost 2 bases at V and 4 bases at J; junction bases unmatched: 2. CDR3 length equals 15 residues. Germline V CDR1 and CDR2: MNHEY, SVGAGI. The CDR3 coding sequence is TGTGCCAGCAGTTACGGACTAGCGGGGCCAGAGACCCAGTACTTC. Protein sequence: CASSYGLAGPETQYF.

The table lists this clonotype with a few counts. V gene TRBV7-9 combines with J gene TRBJ2-5; TRBD2 aligns across 7 bases. V was pared by 5 bases and J by 1 base, with 13 bases of the junction left unmatched. The germline CDR1 and CDR2 sequences are SEHNR and FQNEAQ (reference sequence). The CDR3 covers 17 residues. In DNA form, the CDR3 reads TGTGCCAGCAGCCCAGGTTTTAGCGGGTTGGCCCAAGAGACCCAGTACTTC. As protein: CASSPGFSGLAQETQYF.

In this sample, this clonotype turned up a few times. The chain carries TRBV7-9 and TRBJ2-1; D might be TRBD2 (6 bases). Germline V gene lookup returns CDR1 SEHNR and CDR2 FQNEAQ (reference sequence). The CDR3 has 12 residues. Trimming took off 5 bases at V and 10 bases at J, with 12 bases between the two ends. For the CDR3, the DNA is TGTGCCAGCAGCCCCGCCGCGGGAGAGCAGTTCTTC. This translates into CASSPAAGEQFF.

This clonotype was recorded at least ten times. The V call is TRBV10-3, the J call TRBJ1-1; possible D gene TRBD1, 6 bases. The germline V and J ends were trimmed by 7 bases and 1 base, with 10 bases remaining between them. The CDR3 loop spans 13 amino acids. Germline CDR1 ENHRY, CDR2 SYGVKD. The DNA for the CDR3 is TGTGCCATCACCCCGGGACAGAACACTGAAGCTTTCTTT. Protein: CAITPGQNTEAFF.